The sample holds a few counts of the clone carrying this T cell receptor beta chain. Its antigen is unknown. Individuals with ophthalmopathy presented a Clinical Activity Score of at least 3, a NOSPECS grade of at least 4 and a duration under 3 months. From RNA transcripts, TCR beta CDR3 regions were amplified. First-round RT-PCR targeting the TCR CDR3 was performed with the HTBI primer set. One entry per CDR3 protein, called by TCRdb with MiXCR from the multiplex PCR reads. The repertoire consists of approximately 410,000 distinct CDR3 sequences, with roughly 14% occurring once and the leading ten covering roughly an eighth. CDR3 length equals 17 residues. CDR1 is WSHSY, CDR2 SAAADI, per germline. V lost 3 bases and J lost 1; bases outside the gene matches: 6. This entry comes from a study of T cells in Graves' hyperthyroidism and ophthalmopathy. At the level of the study: Any treatment followed the collection of peripheral blood at initial diagnosis. Whole-study findings and limits: Within blood appeared most thyroid clonotypes that had expanded above 0.001. Ophthalmopathy stood apart from stable hyperthyroidism in a 13 V-J model.

This TCR came from a man younger than 35 with Graves' ophthalmopathy. Sequenced material: blood. V usage is TRBV10-2 and J usage is TRBJ1-6; 7 bases match TRBD1. CDR3 DNA sequence: TGCGCCAGCAGTGACCCCGGACAGGCTTCCTATAATTCACCCCTCCACTTT. Protein sequence: CASSDPGQASYNSPLHF.